This TCR beta chain was retrieved from a study of regulatory T cells in long-lasting Graves disease (TCRdb year 2021). Regarding the study in general: To count as having persistent Graves' disease, a patient had to have received antithyroid drug treatment for over 5 years with TSH receptor autoantibodies remaining persistently positive. TCR sequencing covered around 13 persistent and 20 newly diagnosed Graves' disease patients, 33 samples in total. Persistent Graves' disease patients were compared with newly diagnosed Graves' disease patients by peripheral blood TCR sequencing and RNA sequencing. In the clinical cohort, patients with persistent Graves' disease had used antithyroid drugs for an average of about 10.3 years. The study was registered as a clinical trial and conducted in China.

From the cysteine through the phenylalanine, the CDR3 covers 12 amino acids. Of the read, only the CDR3 DNA is kept; its 36 bases are in frame from base 1. Reading the germline V gene gives CDR1 MDHEN and CDR2 SYDVKM. Cut back by 6 bases and 1 base, the V and J ends lie 6 bases apart. Receptor libraries were prepared by multiplex PCR. Data came from an Illumina HiSeq 4000. TCR beta libraries were built with iRepertoire HTBI primers and Arm-PCR amplification of CDR3 regions. Before sequencing, the PCR products went through gel purification. The authors' analysis ran thus. Gene usage analysis of CDR3 amino acid clonotypes used the 60 to 75 TRBV and approximately 13 TRBJ segments found across samples. Filtered high-quality paired reads were merged into contigs using COPE and FqMerger. BLAST was used to align contigs to IMGT TRBV, TRBD and TRBJ reference genes, and CDR3 was defined according to IMGT. Any clonotype with a frequency above 0.1% was counted as a highly expanded clone. Shannon entropy was used to measure repertoire diversity, and the Gini coefficient was used to measure V-J evenness. A clonotype was considered public if more than one individual shared it. The public reads were quality trimmed at Q25 with fastp and then assembled into clones with MiXCR by TCRdb, keeping productive beta chains. Entries that share a CDR3 protein sequence are merged under the most common genes and DNA. TCRdb's processing, not the authors', yielded these V and J calls. The sample includes 500,000 to 800,000 distinct CDR3 sequences, with about 30% observed a single time. Around 40% of the sample is in the top ten clones.

This clonotype was recorded many times. This receptor's antigen is unknown. Base qualities are missing; no much larger clone stands one base away. The meaning of the sample's time point label: persistent/refractory GD, antithyroid drugs over 5 years with positive TRAb. For both TCR sequencing and RNA sequencing, RNA was extracted from PBMCs in TRIzol. Graves' disease was diagnosed according to American Thyroid Association guidelines. Patients for the study were recruited at an endocrinology department in Xi'an, China. From each patient, about 9 milliliters of peripheral blood was collected into an EDTA anticoagulant tube. Ficoll Paque Plus density gradient separation was used to isolate PBMCs, and no additional T cell sorting was done. An Agilent 2100 Bioanalyzer and agarose gel were used to check RNA quality, while a NanoDrop 2000 measured RNA concentration. Broader findings and caveats from the paper: The authors noted that the small sample size was a limitation that may lower accuracy. Preferential use of TRBV28, TRBJ1-2 and TRBJ2-5 was observed in persistent disease, whereas TRBV20-1 and TRBJ2-1 were favored in newly diagnosed disease. More public clonotypes were shared among persistent patients (2,741) than among newly diagnosed patients (966). Sequencing and analysis were restricted to the TCR beta chain. Compared with newly diagnosed patients, patients with persistent Graves' disease had lower TCR Shannon entropy and fewer highly expanded clones, which suggests clonal expansion. Peripheral blood alone was examined, since thyroid tissue, which constituted the primary lesion, could not be accessed.

The sample consisted of peripheral blood mononuclear cells (PBMCs), taken when the disease was refractory, from a patient treated with antithyroid drugs. The chain joins TRBV28 to TRBJ1-1, with the D gene not clear enough to name. This TCR came from a female donor with Graves disease. CDR3 reads: CASSPGNTEAFF. The nucleotides are TGTGCCAGCAGCCCGGGGAACACTGAAGCTTTCTTT.